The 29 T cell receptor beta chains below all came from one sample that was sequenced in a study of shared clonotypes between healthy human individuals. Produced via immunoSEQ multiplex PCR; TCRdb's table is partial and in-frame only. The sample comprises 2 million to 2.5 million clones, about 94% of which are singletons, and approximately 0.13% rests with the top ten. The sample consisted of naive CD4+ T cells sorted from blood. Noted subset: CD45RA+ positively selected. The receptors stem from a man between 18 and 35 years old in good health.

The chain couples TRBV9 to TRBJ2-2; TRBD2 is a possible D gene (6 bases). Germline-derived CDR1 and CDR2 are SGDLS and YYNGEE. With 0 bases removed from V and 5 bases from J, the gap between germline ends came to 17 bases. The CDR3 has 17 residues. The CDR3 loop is CASSVGFAAAGTGELFF. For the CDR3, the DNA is TGTGCCAGCAGCGTAGGCTTCGCGGCCGCGGGGACCGGGGAGCTGTTTTTT.

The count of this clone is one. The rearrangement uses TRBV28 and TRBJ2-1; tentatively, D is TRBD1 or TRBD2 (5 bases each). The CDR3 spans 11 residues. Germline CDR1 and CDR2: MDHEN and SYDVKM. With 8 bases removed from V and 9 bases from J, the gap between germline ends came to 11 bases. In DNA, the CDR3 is TGTGCCAGCGGGGGACGCCTTGAGCAGTTCTTC. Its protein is CASGGRLEQFF.

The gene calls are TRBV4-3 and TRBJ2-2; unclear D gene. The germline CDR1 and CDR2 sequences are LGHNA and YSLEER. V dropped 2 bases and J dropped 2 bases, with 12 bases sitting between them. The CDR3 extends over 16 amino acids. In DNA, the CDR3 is TGCGCCAGCAGCCAAAACAGCTATACAAACACCGGGGAGCTGTTTTTT. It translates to CASSQNSYTNTGELFF.

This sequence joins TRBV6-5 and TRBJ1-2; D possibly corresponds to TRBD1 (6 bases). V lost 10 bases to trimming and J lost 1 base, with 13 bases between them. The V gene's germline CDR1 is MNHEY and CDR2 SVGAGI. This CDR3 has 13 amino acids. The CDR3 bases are TGTGCCACCCGGAGGGGGGTTAACTATGGCTACACCTTC. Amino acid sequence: CATRRGVNYGYTF.

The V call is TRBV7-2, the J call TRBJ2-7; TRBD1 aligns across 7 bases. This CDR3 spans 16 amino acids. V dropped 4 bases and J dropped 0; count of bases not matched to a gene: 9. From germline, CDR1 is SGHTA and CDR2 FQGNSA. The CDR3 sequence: CASSSTPDRFSYEQYF. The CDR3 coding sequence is TGTGCCAGCAGCTCTACCCCGGACAGGTTCTCCTACGAGCAGTACTTC.

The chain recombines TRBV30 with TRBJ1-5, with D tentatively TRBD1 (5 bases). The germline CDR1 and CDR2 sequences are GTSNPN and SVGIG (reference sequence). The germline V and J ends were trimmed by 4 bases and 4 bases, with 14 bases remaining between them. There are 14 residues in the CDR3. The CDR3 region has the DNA TGTGCCTGGACCGGGACGGGGAGGAATCAGCCCCAGCATTTT. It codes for CAWTGTGRNQPQHF.

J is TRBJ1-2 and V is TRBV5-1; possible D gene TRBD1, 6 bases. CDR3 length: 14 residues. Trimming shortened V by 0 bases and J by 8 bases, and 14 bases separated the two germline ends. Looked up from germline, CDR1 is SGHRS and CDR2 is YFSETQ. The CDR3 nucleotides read TGCGCCAGCAGCTTGGCCAGTCAGGGGCACGGCTACACCTTC. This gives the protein CASSLASQGHGYTF.

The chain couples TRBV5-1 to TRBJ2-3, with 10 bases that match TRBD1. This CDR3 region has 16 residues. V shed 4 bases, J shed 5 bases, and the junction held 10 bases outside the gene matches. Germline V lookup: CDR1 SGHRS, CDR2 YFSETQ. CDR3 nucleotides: TGCGCCAGCAGCCTAAACGGACAGGGGGTAAGAGATACGCAGTATTTT. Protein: CASSLNGQGVRDTQYF.

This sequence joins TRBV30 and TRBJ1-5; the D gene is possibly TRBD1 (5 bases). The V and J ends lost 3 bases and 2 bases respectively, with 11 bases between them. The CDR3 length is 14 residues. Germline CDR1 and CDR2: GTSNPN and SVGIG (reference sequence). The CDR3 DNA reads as TGTGCCTGGAGGGGGCGAGGTGGCAATCAGCCCCAGCATTTT. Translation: CAWRGRGGNQPQHF.

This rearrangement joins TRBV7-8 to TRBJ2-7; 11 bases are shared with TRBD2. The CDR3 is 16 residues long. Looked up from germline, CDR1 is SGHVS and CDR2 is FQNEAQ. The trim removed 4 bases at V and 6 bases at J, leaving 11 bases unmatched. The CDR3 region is CASSSPLAGGVGEQYF. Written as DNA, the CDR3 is TGTGCCAGCAGCTCCCCCCTAGCGGGAGGAGTGGGCGAGCAGTACTTC.

The CDR3 reads CASSLDLRTAGTDTQYF. CDR3 coding DNA: TGTGCCAGCAGCTTAGATCTTAGGACGGCGGGAACAGATACGCAGTATTTT. The gene calls are TRBV11-2 and TRBJ2-3; possibly TRBD2 for D (6 bases). CDR3 length equals 17 residues. Trimming stripped 0 bases from V and 3 bases from J, with 16 bases between. Germline lookup yields CDR1 SGHAT and CDR2 FQNNGV. Using reference TRBV11-2 and TRBJ2-3 for the parts outside the CDR3, the full variable domain is EAGVAQSPRYKIIEKRQSVAFWCNPISGHATLYWYQQILGQGPKLLIQFQNNGVVDDSQLPKDRFSAERLKGVDSTLKIQPAKLEDSAVYLCASSLDLRTAGTDTQYFGPGTRLTVL.

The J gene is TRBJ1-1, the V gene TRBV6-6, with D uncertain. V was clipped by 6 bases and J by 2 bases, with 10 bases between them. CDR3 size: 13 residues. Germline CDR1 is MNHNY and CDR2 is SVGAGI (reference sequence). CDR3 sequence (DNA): TGTGCCAGCAGGGGATTGGGAAACACTGAAGCTTTCTTT. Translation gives CASRGLGNTEAFF.

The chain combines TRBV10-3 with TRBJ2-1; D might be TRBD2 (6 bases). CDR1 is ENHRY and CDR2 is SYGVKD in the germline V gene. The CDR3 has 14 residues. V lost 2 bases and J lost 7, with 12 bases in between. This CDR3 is CAISEVGGINEQFF. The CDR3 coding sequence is TGTGCCATCAGTGAGGTGGGAGGTATTAATGAGCAGTTCTTC.

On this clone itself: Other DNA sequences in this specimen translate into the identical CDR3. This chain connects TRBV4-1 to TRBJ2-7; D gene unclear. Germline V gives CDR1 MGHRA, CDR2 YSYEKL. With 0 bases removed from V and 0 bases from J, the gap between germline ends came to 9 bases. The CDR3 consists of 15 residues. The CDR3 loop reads CASSQDGRSSYEQYF. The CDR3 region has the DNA TGCGCCAGCAGCCAAGATGGACGGAGCTCCTACGAGCAGTACTTC.

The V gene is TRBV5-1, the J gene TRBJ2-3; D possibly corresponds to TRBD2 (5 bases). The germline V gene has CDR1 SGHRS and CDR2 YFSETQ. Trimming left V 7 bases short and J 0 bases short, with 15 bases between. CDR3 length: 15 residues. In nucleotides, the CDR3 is TGCGCCAGCGCTAGAGAGGGAACTAGCACAGATACGCAGTATTTT. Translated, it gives CASAREGTSTDTQYF.

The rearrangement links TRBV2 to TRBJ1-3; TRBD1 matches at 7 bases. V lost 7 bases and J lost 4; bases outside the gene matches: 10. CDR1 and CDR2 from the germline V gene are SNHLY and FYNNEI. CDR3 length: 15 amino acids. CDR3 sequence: CASIPTGTEGNTIYF. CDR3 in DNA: TGTGCCAGCATTCCTACCGGGACAGAAGGAAACACCATATATTTT.

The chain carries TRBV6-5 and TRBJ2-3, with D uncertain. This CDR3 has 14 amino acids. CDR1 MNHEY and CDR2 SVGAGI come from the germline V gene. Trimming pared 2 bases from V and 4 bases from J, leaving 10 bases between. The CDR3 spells CASSYIPSADTQYF. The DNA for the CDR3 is TGTGCCAGCAGTTACATCCCCTCCGCAGATACGCAGTATTTT.

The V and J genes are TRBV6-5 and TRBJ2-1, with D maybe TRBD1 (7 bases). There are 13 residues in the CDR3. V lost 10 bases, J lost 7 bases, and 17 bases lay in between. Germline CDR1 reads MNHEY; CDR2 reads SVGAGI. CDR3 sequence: CATGQGGLNEQFF. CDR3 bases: TGTGCCACCGGCCAGGGGGGCTTAAATGAGCAGTTCTTC.

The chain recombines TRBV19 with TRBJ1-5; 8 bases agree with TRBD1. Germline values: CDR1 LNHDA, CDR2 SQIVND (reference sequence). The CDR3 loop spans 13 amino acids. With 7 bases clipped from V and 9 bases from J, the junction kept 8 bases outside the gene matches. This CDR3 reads CASNPGGGMPQHF. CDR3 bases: TGTGCCAGTAATCCAGGGGGCGGGATGCCCCAGCATTTT.

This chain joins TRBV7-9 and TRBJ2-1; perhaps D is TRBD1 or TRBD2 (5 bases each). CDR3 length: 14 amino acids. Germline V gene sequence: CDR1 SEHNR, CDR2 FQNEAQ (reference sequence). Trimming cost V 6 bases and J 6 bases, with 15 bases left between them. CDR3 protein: CASRLLGPSNEQFF. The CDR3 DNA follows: TGTGCCAGCAGGCTTCTGGGACCGAGCAATGAGCAGTTCTTC.

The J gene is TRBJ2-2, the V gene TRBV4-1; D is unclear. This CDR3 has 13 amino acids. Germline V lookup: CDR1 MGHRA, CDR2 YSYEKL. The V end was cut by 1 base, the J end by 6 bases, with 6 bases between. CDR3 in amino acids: CASSQGASGELFF. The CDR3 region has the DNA TGCGCCAGCAGCCAAGGGGCATCCGGGGAGCTGTTTTTT.

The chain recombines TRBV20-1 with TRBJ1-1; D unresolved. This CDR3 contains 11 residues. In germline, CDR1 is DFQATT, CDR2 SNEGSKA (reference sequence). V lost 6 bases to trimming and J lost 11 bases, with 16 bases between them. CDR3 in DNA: TGCAGTGCCCCGGAGGTCGGCGGGGCTTTCTTT. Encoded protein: CSAPEVGGAFF.

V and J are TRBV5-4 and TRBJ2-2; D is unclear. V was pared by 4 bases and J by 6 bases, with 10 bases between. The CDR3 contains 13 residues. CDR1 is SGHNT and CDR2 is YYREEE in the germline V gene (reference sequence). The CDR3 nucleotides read TGTGCCAGCAGCGTCACTGCGGCCGGGGAGCTGTTTTTT. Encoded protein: CASSVTAAGELFF.

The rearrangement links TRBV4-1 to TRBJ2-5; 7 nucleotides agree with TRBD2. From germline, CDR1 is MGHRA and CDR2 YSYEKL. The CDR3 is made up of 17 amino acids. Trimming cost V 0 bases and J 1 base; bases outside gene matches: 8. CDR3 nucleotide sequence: TGCGCCAGCAGCCAAGATAAAGCGGGACGGAGCCAAGAGACCCAGTACTTC. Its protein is CASSQDKAGRSQETQYF.

The CDR3 region has the DNA TGTGCCAGCAGCAAAGTGAGGGCATCCTACAATGAGCAGTTCTTC. It codes for CASSKVRASYNEQFF. This chain links TRBV21-1 with TRBJ2-1; TRBD2, the D gene given by the table, was not confirmed from the DNA. TRBV21-1 is marked as a pseudogene. The CDR3 has 15 amino acids.

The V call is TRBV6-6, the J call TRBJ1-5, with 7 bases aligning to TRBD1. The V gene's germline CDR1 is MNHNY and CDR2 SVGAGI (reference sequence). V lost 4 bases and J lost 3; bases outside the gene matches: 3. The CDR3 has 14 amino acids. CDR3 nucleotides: TGTGCCAGCAGTTCCGGACAGGTCAATCAGCCCCAGCATTTT. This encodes CASSSGQVNQPQHF.

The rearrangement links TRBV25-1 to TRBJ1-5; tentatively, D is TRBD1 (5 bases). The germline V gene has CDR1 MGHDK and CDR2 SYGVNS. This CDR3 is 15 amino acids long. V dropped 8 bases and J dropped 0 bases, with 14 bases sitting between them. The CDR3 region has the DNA TGTGCCAGCGAAGGGGCAGGCGATAGCAATCAGCCCCAGCATTTT. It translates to CASEGAGDSNQPQHF.

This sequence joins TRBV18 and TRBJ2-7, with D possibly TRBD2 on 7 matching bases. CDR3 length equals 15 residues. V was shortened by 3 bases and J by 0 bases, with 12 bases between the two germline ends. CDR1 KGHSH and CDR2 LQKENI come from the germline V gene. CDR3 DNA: TGTGCCAGCTCACCGGGCGGGGGCCTCTCCTACGAGCAGTACTTC. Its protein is CASSPGGGLSYEQYF.

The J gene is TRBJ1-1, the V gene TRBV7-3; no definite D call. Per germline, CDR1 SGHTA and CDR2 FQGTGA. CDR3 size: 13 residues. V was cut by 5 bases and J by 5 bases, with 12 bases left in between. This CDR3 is CASSPSRVTEAFF. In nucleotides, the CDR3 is TGTGCCAGCAGCCCGAGTCGGGTAACTGAAGCTTTCTTT.